These 20 T cell receptor beta chains were sequenced from one sample in a study of blood T cells in healthy people across ages. The second PCR ran about 6 to 11 cycles with a sample-barcoded 5' primer and J-beta primers. TCRdb re-called the 5' RACE reads through MiXCR, storing one row per CDR3 protein. The data show some 800,000 distinct CDR3 sequences, around 25% seen once. This same sample was also taken into another study, of T cells of mothers and their children.

Sequenced sample: blood. All receptors derive from a boy between 10 and 17 years old in good health.

This clonotype was seen a single time. The rearrangement joins TRBV10-3 to TRBJ2-7; maybe TRBD2 (5 bases). CDR3 length: 14 amino acids. The germline gives CDR1 ENHRY, CDR2 SYGVKD. Trimming took off 3 bases at V and 5 bases at J, with 14 bases between the two ends. CDR3 in DNA: TGTGCCATCAGTGATGCCCGGGGAATACACGAGCAGTACTTC. It yields the protein CAISDARGIHEQYF.

V and J are TRBV20-1 and TRBJ2-1; D is undetermined. CDR1 is DFQATT and CDR2 is SNEGSKA in the germline V gene (reference sequence). This CDR3 is built from 15 residues. Trimming shortened V by 5 bases and J by 0 bases, and 14 bases separated the two germline ends. CDR3 region: CSAGPGSSSYNEQFF. DNA for the CDR3: TGCAGTGCTGGACCGGGCAGTAGCTCCTACAATGAGCAGTTCTTC.

J is TRBJ2-7 and V is TRBV21-1; the table calls TRBD1, which could not be checked here. The J call is doubtful: the DNA matches TRBJ2-5 better. TRBV21-1 counts as a pseudogene. This CDR3 has 15 residues. CDR3 coding DNA: TGTGCCAGCAGCTCGCCTCGGACAGCATCGGAGACCCAGTACTTC. Protein product: CASSSPRTASETQYF.

The chain couples TRBV12-5 to TRBJ2-1; 7 positions match TRBD1. The J segment lost 4 bases and the V segment lost 6 bases, leaving 18 bases of the junction unmatched. Per germline, CDR1 LGHNT and CDR2 FRNRAP. The CDR3 has 18 amino acids. CDR3 sequence reads: CASGPGQKIPGDYNEQFF. The DNA of the CDR3 is TGTGCTAGTGGGCCGGGACAGAAGATACCCGGAGATTACAATGAGCAGTTCTTC.

This clonotype turned up a few times. Sequence at one end of the junction differs from germline and may be a read error. The chain combines TRBV5-5 with TRBJ2-3, with D unresolved. The CDR3 length is 12 residues. Per germline, CDR1 SGHKS and CDR2 YYEKEE (reference sequence). CDR3 sequence: CASSLFKETQYF. DNA of the CDR3: TGTGCCAGCAGCTTGTTTAAAGAGACCCAGTACTTT.

J is TRBJ2-3 and V is TRBV20-1, with 8 nucleotides matching TRBD1. Germline assignment: CDR1 DFQATT and CDR2 SNEGSKA (reference sequence). V shed 5 bases, J shed 4 bases, and the junction held 8 bases outside the gene matches. The CDR3 loop spans 14 amino acids. In DNA form, the CDR3 reads TGCAGTGCTGAAACGGACAGGGCGGCAGATACGCAGTATTTT. Protein: CSAETDRAADTQYF.

This rearrangement joins TRBV6-2 or TRBV6-3 to TRBJ2-5, with 12 positions matching TRBD2. Germline-derived CDR1 and CDR2 are MNHEY and SVGEGT. The CDR3 length is 17 residues. The V gene end was trimmed by 4 bases and the J gene end by 6 bases; junction bases not matched to a gene: 12. CDR3 sequence (DNA): TGTGCCAGCAGTTCCCCGTTGACTAGCGGGAGCAAAAAGACCCAGTACTTC. This gives the protein CASSSPLTSGSKKTQYF.

Worth noting for this clonotype: A clone one base away is much larger, so this may be a read error. V usage is TRBV7-9 and J usage is TRBJ2-1, with 9 bases aligning to TRBD1. CDR3 length: 16 amino acids. Germline assignment: CDR1 SEHNR and CDR2 FQNEAQ (reference sequence). Here the CDR3 DNA reads TGTGCCGGCAGCCCCCTGGGGGGACAGGGTTACAATGAGCAGTTCTTC. Protein product: CAGSPLGGQGYNEQFF.

This clonotype turned up a few times. The chain employs TRBV20-1 and TRBJ2-7; 14 positions match TRBD2. The germline gives CDR1 DFQATT, CDR2 SNEGSKA (reference sequence). The CDR3 extends over 14 amino acids. V was clipped by 6 bases and J by 2 bases; unmatched bases: 3. The CDR3 bases are TGCAGTGCCCGGACTAGCGGGGGGACCTACGAGCAGTACTTC. It encodes CSARTSGGTYEQYF.

The V and J genes are TRBV12-3 or TRBV12-4 and TRBJ2-2; the D call may be TRBD1 or TRBD2 (5 bases each). Trimming cost V 4 bases and J 1 base, with 7 bases left between them. The CDR3 has 14 amino acids. In DNA, the CDR3 is TGTGCCAGCAGTTGGGGACGGAACACCGGGGAGCTGTTTTTT. Translation gives CASSWGRNTGELFF.

This sequence joins TRBV28 and TRBJ1-2, with TRBD1 matching over 8 bases. J gave up 8 bases and V 5 bases, and 4 bases lay outside the gene matches. The CDR3 covers 12 residues. Looked up from germline, CDR1 is MDHEN and CDR2 is SYDVKM. CDR3 DNA: TGTGCCAGCAGTGGACAGGGTGAGGGCTACACCTTC. The encoded protein is CASSGQGEGYTF.

In the case of this clonotype: A junction end diverges from the germline sequence, so it may reflect a read error. The chain joins TRBV9 to TRBJ2-1, with no clear D. CDR3 length equals 14 residues. CDR1 SGDLS and CDR2 YYNGEE come from the germline V gene. CDR3 sequence (DNA): TGTGCCTGCAGCGCTTATAGCTCCTACAATGAGCAGTTCTTC. The encoded protein is CACSAYSSYNEQFF.

This clonotype has a handful of counts. CDR3 in DNA: TGTGCCAGCAGCTTAAGCGGACCTGCCCAGTACTTC. This sequence encodes CASSLSGPAQYF. V gene TRBV7-8 combines with J gene TRBJ2-5, with a weak D call TRBD2 (5 bases). V dropped 2 bases and J dropped 9 bases, with 10 bases sitting between them. The CDR3 has 12 residues. CDR1 is SGHVS, CDR2 FQNEAQ, per germline.

The V gene is TRBV20-1, the J gene TRBJ2-1, with 9 nucleotides matching TRBD2. With V trimmed by 5 bases and J by 2 bases, 7 bases remained unmatched. The CDR3 has 15 amino acids. Germline CDR1 and CDR2: DFQATT and SNEGSKA (reference sequence). The CDR3 region has the DNA TGCAGTGCTTCACGTAGCGGGGGAACCTACAATGAGCAGTTCTTC. Its protein is CSASRSGGTYNEQFF.

The CDR3 nucleotides are TGTGCCAGCAGCTGGGCCGGACTAGCGGGAGAAGAGACCCAGTACTTC. Protein product: CASSWAGLAGEETQYF. The rearrangement uses TRBV7-2 and TRBJ2-5; 13 nucleotides match TRBD2. The V gene's germline CDR1 is SGHTA and CDR2 FQGNSA. The CDR3 length is 16 residues. V gave up 4 bases and J gave up 3 bases; unmatched junction bases: 5.

This clonotype has just a few counts. The V call is TRBV28, the J call TRBJ1-2; TRBD1 might be the D (6 bases). The V end was cut by 2 bases, the J end by 6 bases, with 22 bases between. In germline, CDR1 is MDHEN, CDR2 SYDVKM. The CDR3 spans 17 residues. The CDR3 coding sequence is TGTGCCAGCAGTTTAAAGGCCCTTGGACAGCCTCCTGATGGCTACACCTTC. The encoded protein is CASSLKALGQPPDGYTF.

The chain uses TRBV3-1 and TRBJ1-2; D is unclear. This CDR3 is 13 amino acids long. Trimming took off 1 base at V and 4 bases at J, with 7 bases between the two ends. In germline, CDR1 is LGHDT, CDR2 YNNKEL (reference sequence). In DNA form, the CDR3 reads TGTGCCAGCAGCCAAGTGTGGCCCTATGGCTACACCTTC. This translates into CASSQVWPYGYTF.

The chain uses TRBV20-1 and TRBJ1-4, with D hard to call. Germline lookup yields CDR1 DFQATT and CDR2 SNEGSKA (reference sequence). CDR3 length: 15 amino acids. V was trimmed by 4 bases and J by 2 bases, leaving 14 bases between them. The DNA for the CDR3 is TGCAGTGCTATCTCCAATTTGGTGACTAATGAAAAACTGTTTTTT. This translates into CSAISNLVTNEKLFF.

J is TRBJ2-3 and V is TRBV5-1; 10 nucleotides line up with TRBD2. Germline V gene sequence: CDR1 SGHRS, CDR2 YFSETQ. V lost 3 bases, J lost 4 bases, and 5 bases stayed unmatched. This CDR3 has 15 amino acids. CDR3 residues: CASSSLAGGPDTQYF. The CDR3 DNA is TGCGCCAGCAGCTCTTTAGCGGGAGGCCCAGATACGCAGTATTTT.

The V and J genes are TRBV19 and TRBJ2-4; tentative D call: TRBD2 (5 bases). Germline CDR1 is LNHDA and CDR2 is SQIVND (reference sequence). Trimming shortened V by 2 bases and J by 6 bases, and 11 bases separated the two germline ends. This CDR3 is built from 14 residues. This chain's CDR3 is CASSIYSEGNIQYF. Written as DNA, the CDR3 is TGTGCCAGTAGTATATACAGCGAGGGAAACATTCAGTACTTC.